The 10 T cell receptor beta chains listed next were all sequenced from one sample in a study of blood T cell repertoires in COVID-19. Profiled with immunoSEQ multiplex PCR; TCRdb holds only in-frame clones, not every one. The sample carries around 500,000 clones, 70% to 90% recorded once. Sequencing input: PBMCs or T cells enriched from blood (not recorded which). Source of these receptors: an older woman who had recovered from COVID-19.

V gene TRBV5-1 combines with J gene TRBJ2-2; 8 nucleotides agree with TRBD1. The CDR3 covers 15 residues. The V and J ends lost 1 base and 4 bases, in that order; junction bases with no gene match: 3. Germline V gene sequence: CDR1 SGHRS, CDR2 YFSETQ. This CDR3 is CASSLQGAGTGELFF. CDR3 nucleotide sequence: TGCGCCAGCAGCTTGCAGGGGGCGGGCACCGGGGAGCTGTTTTTT. The full variable domain, rest sourced from reference TRBV5-1 and TRBJ2-2, is KAGVTQTPRYLIKTRGQQVTLSCSPISGHRSVSWYQQTPGQGLQFLFEYFSETQRNKGNFPGRFSGRQFSNSRSEMNVSTLELGDSALYLCASSLQGAGTGELFFGEGSRLTVL.

The chain has TRBV5-6 and TRBJ2-1, with D possibly being TRBD1 (5 bases). V lost 3 bases and J lost 4, with 14 bases in between. Germline loops: CDR1 SGHDT, CDR2 YYEEEE. The CDR3 is 15 residues long. As DNA, the CDR3 is TGTGCCAGCAGCTCCTCCCTAGACAGATACAATGAGCAGTTCTTC. Amino acids: CASSSSLDRYNEQFF.

The genes are TRBV6-5 and TRBJ1-3, with a weak D call TRBD1 (5 bases). This CDR3 spans 14 amino acids. Trimming removed 6 bases from V and 0 bases from J, with 9 bases in between. Germline V gives CDR1 MNHEY, CDR2 SVGAGI. Here the CDR3 reads CASRGGRSGNTIYF. CDR3 DNA: TGTGCCAGCAGGGGGGGTCGCTCTGGAAACACCATATATTTT.

This clone occurred once. This chain links TRBV27 with TRBJ2-7; 9 positions agree with TRBD1. V lost 6 bases to trimming and J lost 1 base; unmatched junction nucleotides: 4. This CDR3 is built from 14 residues. Germline V lookup: CDR1 MNHEY, CDR2 SMNVEV (reference sequence). CDR3 DNA sequence: TGTGCCAGCAGGCGGGGACAGGGTTCCTACGAGCAGTACTTC. This sequence encodes CASRRGQGSYEQYF.

The V and J genes are TRBV6-5 and TRBJ2-3; D possibly corresponds to TRBD1 (6 bases). V dropped 3 bases and J dropped 6 bases, with 16 bases sitting between them. In germline, CDR1 is MNHEY, CDR2 SVGAGI. The CDR3 is 15 amino acids. The DNA for the CDR3 is TGTGCCAGCAGTTATTCGGGACACCCGGGGGATACGCAGTATTTT. Translating gives CASSYSGHPGDTQYF.

The V and J genes are TRBV5-1 and TRBJ1-6; D might be TRBD1 (6 bases). Germline CDR1 and CDR2: SGHRS and YFSETQ. The CDR3 is 14 amino acids. Deletions cut 6 bases from V and 9 bases from J, with 16 bases between. DNA for the CDR3: TGCGCCAGCACGGAGGGGGGCGGGAGTTCACCCCTCCACTTT. It specifies CASTEGGGSSPLHF.

This clone occurred once. CDR3 sequence: CASSMAGGTNEKLFF. CDR3 sequence (DNA): TGTGCCAGTAGTATGGCCGGGGGAACTAATGAAAAACTGTTTTTT. V is TRBV19 and J is TRBJ1-4; D is possibly TRBD1 (5 bases). The CDR3 covers 15 residues. The germline V and J ends were trimmed by 3 bases and 1 base, with 9 bases remaining between them. From germline, CDR1 is LNHDA and CDR2 SQIVND (reference sequence).

This clone was observed once. V is TRBV2 and J is TRBJ1-2; D unresolved. V lost 5 bases, J lost 5 bases, and 6 bases lay in between. CDR1 and CDR2 from the germline V gene are SNHLY and FYNNEI. The CDR3 sequence is 11 residues long. The CDR3 nucleotides are TGTGCCAGCAGTCCAGGATATGGCTACACCTTC. Its protein is CASSPGYGYTF.

The CDR3 is CATSDSGLFSYEQYF. The CDR3 DNA reads as TGTGCCACCAGTGATTCAGGGCTCTTCTCCTACGAGCAGTACTTC. The chain joins TRBV24-1 to TRBJ2-7; TRBD1 might be the D (5 bases). The CDR3 runs to 15 residues. Germline lookup yields CDR1 KGHDR and CDR2 SFDVKD. Trimming pared 2 bases from V and 0 bases from J, leaving 10 bases between.

J is TRBJ1-3 and V is TRBV18, with D possibly TRBD1 on 5 matching bases. The CDR3 totals 16 residues. Between the trimmed V and J ends, which lost 1 base and 0 bases, there was a span of 10 bases. Per the germline V gene, CDR1 is KGHSH and CDR2 is LQKENI. For the CDR3, the DNA is TGTGCCAGCTCACCACAGGGGCCGAGCTCTGGAAACACCATATATTTT. Translation: CASSPQGPSSGNTIYF.